This T cell receptor beta chain came from a study of identical twins. MiXCR, run by TCRdb on the 5' RACE reads, gives a single entry per CDR3 protein. Counted here are about 550,000 distinct CDR3 sequences, 20% to 25% occurring once; the ten biggest clones make up roughly 0.5%. There are a few counts of this clonotype. The CDR3 spans 13 residues. Trimming left V 8 bases short and J 8 bases short, with 16 bases between. The same sample was also used in a study of yellow fever vaccine responses in identical twins.

J is TRBJ2-1 and V is TRBV12-3 or TRBV12-4, with D maybe TRBD1 (6 bases). The sequenced material came from CD4+ T cells sorted from blood. This TCR was recovered from a young woman in good health. This CDR3 reads CASVKQGVDEQFF. The CDR3 DNA follows: TGTGCCAGCGTAAAACAGGGAGTAGATGAGCAGTTCTTC.